The entry below gives a single T cell receptor beta chain sequence along with its context. Its antigen is undetermined. This entry belongs to a study of shared clonotypes between healthy human individuals. Study conclusions and caveats: When naive CD4 clonotypes were compared across several donors, approximately 5% were shared.

From CD4+ cells came CD45RA+ naive and CD45RA-negative memory subsets. Germline V gene lookup returns CDR1 SGHTA and CDR2 FQGTGA. This CDR3 has 13 residues. With 5 bases removed from V and 3 bases from J, the gap between germline ends came to 8 bases. Here immunoSEQ multiplex PCR was the method, and the copy in TCRdb shows in-frame clones only, minus some. The data contain some 2,000,000 clones, 85% to 95% of them singletons. This sequence joins TRBV7-3 and TRBJ1-5; D gene unclear. The sample consisted of naive CD4+ T cells sorted from blood. Indicated subset: CD45RA+ positively selected. The TCR sequence derives from a man aged 18-30 years in good health. The CDR3 sequence: CASSPGYNQPQHF. In DNA, the CDR3 is TGTGCCAGCAGCCCGGGATACAATCAGCCCCAGCATTTT. The variable domain in full, with the rest retrieved from reference TRBV7-3 and TRBJ1-5, is GAGVSQTPSNKVTEKGKYVELRCDPISGHTALYWYRQSLGQGPEFLIYFQGTGAADDSGLPNDRFFAVRPEGSVSTLKIQRTERGDSAVYLCASSPGYNQPQHFGDGTRLSIL.